This TCR beta chain appears in the sequencing data of a study of CD8+CD57+ T cells in acquired aplastic anemia. Trimming removed 0 bases from V and 8 bases from J; junction bases left unmatched: 6. The CDR3 is made up of 14 amino acids. Germline CDR1 and CDR2: SEHNR and FQNEAQ (reference sequence). Whoever was chosen for sequencing had shown CD8+CD57+ cell expansion by flow cytometry. Template material for TCR beta VDJ and CDR3 profiling consisted of genomic DNA. In TCRdb, the reads were re-called with MiXCR into one record per CDR3 protein. Of some 170,000 distinct CDR3 sequences in the sample, about 45% were seen once.

This sequence originates from a human donor with aplastic anemia. This chain uses TRBV7-9 with TRBJ2-7; 8 nucleotides line up with TRBD2. The source material was sorted CD4+, CD8+, or CD8+CD57+ T cells (not recorded which) from PBMCs. CDR3 DNA: TGTGCCAGCAGCTTAGCTAGCGGGATGAGTAAGCAGTACTTC. Its protein product is CASSLASGMSKQYF.